This T cell receptor (beta chain) was recorded in a study of Tregs in tolerant kidney transplant recipients (dated by TCRdb to about 2019). For the wider study: The transplants used related donors along with nonmyeloablative bone marrow transplantation, and in the human trials mixed chimerism was transient. TCRbeta sequencing was used in the study to identify donor-specific regulatory T cells before combined kidney and bone marrow transplantation, and the identified cells were then tracked after transplant. General findings and caveats noted by the study authors: PCR primers changed over time for some patients, so nucleotide-level comparison across those patients' samples was not possible. Expanding Tregs with activated donor B cells appeared to identify the most biologically relevant and donor-specific TCRbeta repertoire. The study was limited by small patient numbers, and the findings need validation in larger populations and under other immunosuppression protocols. Although technical replication error seemed to be minimal, the question of biological reproducibility was not addressed directly. In tolerant patients, the expansion of donor-specific Tregs was greater than global Treg expansion, suggesting that the expansion was antigen-driven rather than nonspecific.

Counted from cysteine to phenylalanine, this CDR3 has 15 amino acids. Of the CDR3's DNA, 36 bases were read; they are in frame from base 1. V is reduced by 2 bases and J by 0 bases, leaving a spacing of 9 bases between them. CDR1 and CDR2 were assigned from the germline V gene as SGHTA and FQGNSA. For TCRbeta CDR3 sequencing, genomic DNA was extracted from sorted cells using the QIAGEN DNeasy Blood and Tissue Kit. Through immunoSEQ, high-throughput TCRbeta CDR3 sequencing was done commercially, including PCR amplification with internal controls and bias correction. In the source study's methods: A unique productive TCRbeta sequence was defined by the CDR3 nucleotide sequence when primers matched, and otherwise by the CDR3 amino acid sequence together with the Vbeta and Jbeta genes. Sorting error was corrected by removing sequences shared between sorted populations at a frequency ratio of 2:1 or less, and the remaining shared sequences were assigned to the higher population. A sequence was defined as donor-reactive if the sequence was expanded at least 5-fold in CFSE-low cells compared with unstimulated cells and had a frequency of at least 0.01% in CFSE-low cells. Repertoire divergence was quantified by Jensen-Shannon divergence using the top 100 TCRbeta sequences ranked by frequency. When a sample had multiple sequencing runs, each run was corrected for sorting error separately and the runs were then pooled. TCRdb took this table from immuneACCESS and kept in-frame rearrangements with V and J called. Such tables lack part of the clones; where checked against another copy, unresolved V genes explain under half of the gap, and the rest is unexplained. V and J calls and clone size are copied from that table; D and trimming were computed from the DNA. The sample has more than 45,000 clones on record. The ten most abundant clones make up about 0.85% of the sample.

Explained via the paper, the time point label denotes: blood sample drawn before combined kidney and bone marrow transplant. Unstimulated Tregs (CD4+CD25+CD127-), CD4+ non-Tregs (CD4+CD25-), CD4 and CD8 cells were FACS-sorted from thawed PBMCs. Several combined kidney and bone marrow transplant recipients from the ITN036ST trial were included as patients, and samples were available only from these trial subjects. Healthy control blood was processed by Ficoll density gradient to PBMCs and cryopreserved; patient PBMCs were collected before and after transplant. On this clone: Its binding antigen is unknown. Read data end 3 residues before the CDR3 end; the end is taken from the germline J gene.

The sequence came from a human donor who received a combined kidney and bone marrow transplant. The sample in question was CD4+ T cells from blood, obtained before the transplant. This chain joins TRBV7-2 to TRBJ2-3, with the D segment identity uncertain. The CDR3 corresponds to CASSLQMRSTDTQYF. The CDR3 DNA, read in part, is TGTGCCAGCAGCTTACAGATGAGAAGCACAGATACG.